These T cell receptor beta chains were read from a single sample in a study of shared T cell receptors in the human thymus. The data were produced by immunoSEQ multiplex PCR, yet TCRdb's version contains in-frame clones alone and is incomplete. The repertoire holds about 380,000 clones, over 90% seen once, with roughly 0.02% in the top ten. The sequenced material came from thymocytes. The receptors come from a human donor. Both conserved end residues are part of each CDR3. A D gene is named only where the DNA matches it firmly. Only part of the rows carry a size: once, few, many, or a class if the clone is expanded.

J gene	D gene	V gene	clone size	CDR3 DNA	CDR3 protein
TRBJ2-7	TRBD1	TRBV29-1	-	TGCAGCGTTGCCGCGACAGGGGGCTCCTACGAGCAGTACTTC	CSVAATGGSYEQYF
TRBJ2-1	TRBD2	TRBV7-8	-	TGTGCCAGCAGCTTAGGCTGGGGACTAGCGGGAGGGTATGAGCAGTTCTTC	CASSLGWGLAGGYEQFF
TRBJ1-2	TRBD1	TRBV7-2	few	TGTGCCAGCAGCCCCCCGCTGGACAGGGCTAACTATGGCTACACCTTC	CASSPPLDRANYGYTF
TRBJ2-7	-	TRBV7-8	-	TGTGCCAGCAGCTTAGGGGCAGGGGCCTACTACGAGCAGTACTTC	CASSLGAGAYYEQYF
TRBJ2-2	-	TRBV28	-	TGTGCCAGCAGTGGGGACACCGGGGAGCTGTTTTTT	CASSGDTGELFF
TRBJ2-2	TRBD2	TRBV5-1	-	TGCGCCAGCGGAACTAGCGGGGGGTCCGGGGAGCTGTTTTTT	CASGTSGGSGELFF
TRBJ1-3	TRBD1	TRBV19	-	TGTGCCAGTAGTATGCTCCAGGAGGACAGGGGCGCTCACTCTGGAAACACCATATATTTT	CASSMLQEDRGAHSGNTIYF
TRBJ1-4	-	TRBV28	-	TGTGCCAGCAGTTATAGAGTCGGGGGTGAAAAACTGTTTTTT	CASSYRVGGEKLFF
TRBJ2-2	-	TRBV5-1	-	TGCGCCAGCGGGGACACCGGGGAGCTGTTTTTT	CASGDTGELFF
TRBJ2-5	-	TRBV27	-	TGTGCCAGCAGTTTATCGTCTGGGGAGACCCAGTACTTC	CASSLSSGETQYF
TRBJ2-5	TRBD2	TRBV6-1	-	TGTGCCAGCAGTGAAGAGGTTTTGGTAGCGGGAGTGTTGCGTGGCCAAGAGACCCAGTACTTC	CASSEEVLVAGVLRGQETQYF
TRBJ2-1	-	TRBV28	-	TGTGCCAGTTCCCCTGTAGCGGAGGGGACCTACAATGAGCAGTTCTTC	CASSPVAEGTYNEQFF
TRBJ2-5	-	TRBV7-9	-	TGTGCCAGCAGCCTTAACGTGGGTTGGGAGACCCAGTACTTC	CASSLNVGWETQYF
TRBJ1-1	-	TRBV11-2	-	TGTGCCAGCAGCTTAGGGTCGAGGGGCACTGAAGCTTTCTTT	CASSLGSRGTEAFF
TRBJ2-5	-	TRBV6-4	-	TGTGCCAGCAGTGACAAAGTGCAAGAGACCCAGTACTTC	CASSDKVQETQYF
TRBJ1-1	TRBD1	TRBV28	few	TGTGCCAGCAGTTTAGCCGGGACAGGGGAAGGGAACACTGAAGCTTTCTTT	CASSLAGTGEGNTEAFF
TRBJ2-7	TRBD2	TRBV7-2	-	TGTGCCAGCAGCTCCCGGCTCCTAGCGGGAGCCTACGAGCAGTACTTC	CASSSRLLAGAYEQYF
TRBJ2-1	-	TRBV7-9	-	TGTGCCAGCAGCTTACGGGTTGGGGAACTAAGGGGCAATGAGCAGTTCTTC	CASSLRVGELRGNEQFF
TRBJ1-3	-	TRBV4-3	-	TGCGCCAGCAGCCAGGGAAGAGGACCGAGGACCGCAAACACCATATATTTT	CASSQGRGPRTANTIYF
TRBJ2-1	TRBD2	TRBV15	-	TGTGCCACCAGCAGAGATTTACTAGCGGGGTACAATGAGCAGTTCTTC	CATSRDLLAGYNEQFF
TRBJ2-6	-	TRBV9	-	TGTGCCAGCAGCGTGGCTGGTCGGACCAGCTCTGGGGCCAACGTCCTGACTTTC	CASSVAGRTSSGANVLTF
TRBJ2-1	TRBD2	TRBV4-1	few	TGCGCCAGCAGCCAAGAGTTCACCCTCGCTAGCGGGAGGAGATTCTACAATGAGCAGTTCTTC	CASSQEFTLASGRRFYNEQFF
TRBJ1-2	TRBD1	TRBV28	-	TGTGCCAGCAGCGTACCGGGACAGGGCACCTATGGCTACACCTTC	CASSVPGQGTYGYTF
TRBJ2-3	-	TRBV25-1	-	TGTGCCAGCAGCCGCTCGATGGGCGGGATCCGACCCACAGATACGCAGTATTTT	CASSRSMGGIRPTDTQYF
TRBJ2-3	TRBD1	TRBV27	-	TGTGCCAGCAGTCCACCACGCCCGACAGGGTCCTCCACAGATACGCAGTATTTT	CASSPPRPTGSSTDTQYF
TRBJ2-1	TRBD1	TRBV29-1	-	TGCAGCGTTTTGGACAGGGATAATGAGCAGTTCTTC	CSVLDRDNEQFF
TRBJ2-1	-	TRBV5-1	-	TGCGCCAGCAGCTTGCGACACGCTGAGCAGTTCTTC	CASSLRHAEQFF
TRBJ2-1	-	TRBV12-5	-	TGTGCTAGTGGTTTAAACGCAGGGCCCGGGGGTCACAATGAGCAGTTCTTC	CASGLNAGPGGHNEQFF
TRBJ2-2	-	TRBV7-2	-	TGTGCCAGCAGCCAGGACGGGAACACCGGGGAGCTGTTTTTT	CASSQDGNTGELFF
TRBJ2-7	-	TRBV27	-	TGTGCCAGCAGTATATATCAGGGGCGGGAACCCTACGAGCAGTACTTC	CASSIYQGREPYEQYF
TRBJ1-5	-	TRBV28	-	TGTGCCAGCAGTTTAGAGGGGGACGGCAATCAGCCCCAGCATTTT	CASSLEGDGNQPQHF
TRBJ1-2	-	TRBV5-6	-	TGTGCCAGCAGCTTGGCACCTGTCGGTGGGGATAACTATGGCTACACCTTC	CASSLAPVGGDNYGYTF
TRBJ2-7	-	TRBV11-2	-	TGTGCCAGCAGCTTAGGGGAGTTCTACGAGCAGTACTTC	CASSLGEFYEQYF
TRBJ2-3	-	TRBV9	-	TGTGCCAGCAGCGTGACCCGGGCAGATACGCAGTATTTT	CASSVTRADTQYF
TRBJ1-3	TRBD1	TRBV5-6	-	TGTGCCAGCAGCTTGTCAACTACCGGGACAGGGGGCGGAAACACCATATATTTT	CASSLSTTGTGGGNTIYF
TRBJ2-5	-	TRBV7-7	once	TGTGCCAGCAGCTTAAATTACGGGCAAGAGACCCAGTACTTC	CASSLNYGQETQYF
TRBJ2-2	TRBD1	TRBV5-1	once	TGCGCCAGCAGCACATCTACAGACAGGGGAGGATCCACCGGGGAGCTGTTTTTT	CASSTSTDRGGSTGELFF
TRBJ2-7	-	TRBV28	-	TGTGCCAGCAGAGGGACCTCCTCCTACGAGCAGTACTTC	CASRGTSSYEQYF
TRBJ2-5	-	TRBV5-1	-	TGCGCCAGTAGACAGGTCGTTCAAGAGACCCAGTACTTC	CASRQVVQETQYF
TRBJ2-7	TRBD1	TRBV4-3	-	TGCGCCAGCAGCCAAGAAGGGACAGGGTACGAGCAGTACTTC	CASSQEGTGYEQYF
TRBJ2-1	TRBD2	TRBV18	-	TGTGCCAGCTCACTCGGACTAGCGGATAGCTCCTACAATGAGCAGTTCTTC	CASSLGLADSSYNEQFF
TRBJ2-1	TRBD2	TRBV27	-	TGTGCCAGCAGTTTTACGGCTAGCGGGAGTAAAGACAATGAGCAGTTCTTC	CASSFTASGSKDNEQFF
TRBJ2-7	-	TRBV11-1	-	TGTGCCAGCGATCCAGGGGTTTTAAGCTCCTACGAGCAGTACTTC	CASDPGVLSSYEQYF
TRBJ2-5	-	TRBV7-8	-	TGTGCCAGCAGCGGAGGCAGGGGGACTAACCAAGAGACCCAGTACTTC	CASSGGRGTNQETQYF
TRBJ2-4	TRBD1	TRBV5-8	-	TGTGCCAGCAGCTTGTCGGGACAGGGCCCCCAAAACATTCAGTACTTC	CASSLSGQGPQNIQYF
TRBJ2-7	-	TRBV27	-	TGTGCCAGCGTCCCGCTTACAGGGAACGGAACGCACTTC	CASVPLTGNGTHF
TRBJ1-2	-	TRBV28	-	TGTGCCAGCAGTCCAGGGGTGGCTAACTATGGCTACACCTTC	CASSPGVANYGYTF
TRBJ2-5	-	TRBV5-6	-	TGTGCCAGCAGCTTGGCTGGGTCCGAGAGGGCCCAGTACTTC	CASSLAGSERAQYF
TRBJ2-4	-	TRBV18	-	TGTGCCAGCTCACCAAAAACAGGAAAAAACATTCAGTACTTC	CASSPKTGKNIQYF
TRBJ2-7	-	TRBV10-3	-	TGTGCCATCAGTGCCCCCCGGCGGAGCTCCTACGAGCAGTACTTC	CAISAPRRSSYEQYF
TRBJ2-7	-	TRBV6-5	-	TGTGCCAGCAGAACCGGGACCTCCGCCTACGAGCAGTACTTC	CASRTGTSAYEQYF
TRBJ2-7	-	TRBV5-1	once	TGCGCCAGCAGCTTGGCCTTTAGCTCCTACGAGCAGTACTTC	CASSLAFSSYEQYF
TRBJ2-1	-	TRBV9	-	TGTGCCAGCAGCCCGTGGGGACACGCGGGGAATTACAATGAGCAGTTCTTC	CASSPWGHAGNYNEQFF
TRBJ2-5	TRBD2	TRBV30	-	TGTGCCTGGAGGGGTGGCGGGGGTCAAGAGACCCAGTACTTC	CAWRGGGGQETQYF
TRBJ2-1	-	TRBV12-5	few	TGTGCTAGTGGGTCACAGGGTAGGGATGAGCAGTTCTTC	CASGSQGRDEQFF